The 24 T cell receptor beta chains below come from one sample, sequenced in a study of T-cell reconstitution after alpha-beta-depleted transplantation in children. For these receptors, no antigen is known. Findings and caveats of the study: T-cell counts and diversity at one year following transplant were attributed mainly to newly produced T cells.

TCRbeta library construction was performed incorporating unique molecular identifiers. TCRdb reprocessed the PCR reads via MiXCR and lists one record per CDR3 protein. The sample shows some 300,000 distinct CDR3 sequences, over 7% of them seen only once. This sample comprised peripheral blood, obtained 360 days after TCRalphabeta/CD19-depleted stem cell transplant. The source of these receptors is a female patient aged 2-15 years who had a stem cell transplant for Fanconi anemia, so the T cells may come from the graft donor.

Many counts were recorded for this clonotype. CDR3 in amino acids: CSAPGTGGAGQPQHF. CDR3 DNA: TGCAGTGCCCCTGGGACAGGGGGCGCAGGTCAGCCCCAGCATTTT. V usage is TRBV20-1 and J usage is TRBJ1-5; TRBD1 matches 12 bases. This CDR3 has 15 amino acids. The germline V gene encodes CDR1 DFQATT and CDR2 SNEGSKA (reference sequence). V dropped 6 bases and J dropped 6; count of bases not matched to a gene: 9.

In this sample, this clonotype turned up many times. The CDR3 nucleotides are TGTGCCAGCACCAGGATATCGGCCCGAATTACAGAGACCTCAGATACGCAGTATTTT. It yields the protein CASTRISARITETSDTQYF. The V and J genes are TRBV6-2 or TRBV6-3 and TRBJ2-3; D remains ambiguous. Trimming stripped 7 bases from V and 4 bases from J, with 30 bases between. The CDR3 runs 19 residues. The germline gives CDR1 MNHEY, CDR2 SVGEGT.

This clonotype appeared many times. This chain connects TRBV12-3 or TRBV12-4 to TRBJ2-5; 7 positions match TRBD1. The ends lost 6 bases at V and 0 bases at J; junction bases unmatched: 7. The CDR3 contains 15 residues. CDR3 nucleotide sequence: TGTGCCAGCAGCCGTCCGACAGGGTACCAAGAGACCCAGTACTTC. Amino acid sequence: CASSRPTGYQETQYF.

This clonotype was detected ten times or more. The chain couples TRBV12-3 or TRBV12-4 to TRBJ1-1; D is ambiguous. Trimming shortened V by 5 bases and J by 0 bases, and 7 bases separated the two germline ends. The CDR3 runs 13 residues. The DNA of the CDR3 is TGTGCCAGCAGTGTCAATATGAACACTGAAGCTTTCTTT. As protein: CASSVNMNTEAFF.

This clonotype was recorded at least ten times. The chain combines TRBV11-1 with TRBJ2-7, with D perhaps TRBD1 (5 bases). Trimming removed 5 bases at V and 3 bases at J, with 17 bases between. The germline gives CDR1 SGHAT, CDR2 FQDESV (reference sequence). The CDR3 totals 15 residues. The CDR3 sequence is CASSPHTSTVYEQYF. DNA of the CDR3: TGTGCCAGCAGCCCCCATACCTCGACAGTCTACGAGCAGTACTTC. The full variable domain, in which reference TRBV11-1 and TRBJ2-7 provide the parts outside the CDR3, is EAEVAQSPRYKITEKSQAVAFWCDPISGHATLYWYRQILGQGPELLVQFQDESVVDDSQLPKDRFSAERLKGVDSTLKIQPAELGDSAMYLCASSPHTSTVYEQYFGPGTRLTVT.

This clonotype was counted at least ten times. This chain connects TRBV20-1 to TRBJ1-2, with D perhaps matching TRBD1 (6 bases). The CDR3 loop spans 14 amino acids. The germline V gene encodes CDR1 DFQATT and CDR2 SNEGSKA (reference sequence). Trimming shortened V by 6 bases and J by 1 base, and 15 bases separated the two germline ends. CDR3 coding DNA: TGCAGTGCCCCACCGGGACAAAGTAACTATGGCTACACCTTC. Translation: CSAPPGQSNYGYTF.

The chain carries TRBV6-2 or TRBV6-3 and TRBJ2-7, with 7 positions matching TRBD1. The V and J ends lost 5 bases and 4 bases, in that order; junction bases with no gene match: 11. CDR3 length: 15 amino acids. Germline CDR1 reads MNHEY; CDR2 reads SVGEGT. The CDR3 loop is CASSARLGQSYEQYV. The DNA for the CDR3 is TGTGCCAGCAGTGCGCGTCTGGGACAGAGTTACGAGCAGTACGTC.

This clonotype occurred a few times. The CDR3 protein is CASSEVWAGGNQPQHF. The CDR3 DNA reads as TGTGCCAGCAGTGAAGTATGGGCAGGGGGAAATCAGCCCCAGCATTTT. The chain uses TRBV6-1 and TRBJ1-5; TRBD1 matches at 7 bases. V shed 1 base and J 4 bases; nucleotides not matched to a gene: 7. CDR1 is MNHNS, CDR2 SASEGT, per germline. The CDR3 is 16 amino acids.

This clonotype has at least ten counts. This chain uses TRBV6-5 with TRBJ2-2; 7 bases align to TRBD2. The CDR3 has 17 amino acids. The junction had 11 bases not matched to a gene; V was cut back by 0 bases and J by 7 bases. Germline V gene data show CDR1 as MNHEY and CDR2 as SVGAGI. The CDR3 nucleotides read TGTGCCAGCAGTTACTCGATGGCAGGGAGGGAGAGCGGGGAGCTGTTTTTT. Its protein is CASSYSMAGRESGELFF.

The J gene is TRBJ1-1, the V gene TRBV6-2 or TRBV6-3; D gene ambiguous. Per germline, CDR1 MNHEY and CDR2 SVGEGT. The CDR3 covers 13 residues. V was shortened by 0 bases and J by 5 bases, with 7 bases between the two germline ends. The CDR3 nucleotides read TGTGCCAGCAGTTACTCGCAACTGACTGAAGCTTTCTTT. It yields the protein CASSYSQLTEAFF.

This clonotype showed up just a few times. The junction departs from the called germline gene at one end, perhaps through a read error. This chain links TRBV12-3 or TRBV12-4 with TRBJ2-1; TRBD1 matches 9 bases. This CDR3 contains 19 residues. CDR3 in amino acids: CARSLPAGWTGASYNEQFF. CDR3 sequence (DNA): TGTGCCCGCAGTTTACCAGCAGGTTGGACAGGGGCATCCTACAATGAGCAGTTCTTC.

This clonotype was counted ten times or more. V is TRBV5-1 and J is TRBJ2-1; possibly TRBD2 for D (5 bases). CDR3 length: 16 amino acids. Trimming left V 1 base short and J 0 bases short, with 11 bases between. The germline V gene has CDR1 SGHRS and CDR2 YFSETQ. The CDR3: CASSLFVGSSYNEQFF. The CDR3 DNA reads as TGCGCCAGCAGCTTGTTTGTAGGGAGCTCCTACAATGAGCAGTTCTTC. The variable domain in full, with the rest retrieved from reference TRBV5-1 and TRBJ2-1, is KAGVTQTPRYLIKTRGQQVTLSCSPISGHRSVSWYQQTPGQGLQFLFEYFSETQRNKGNFPGRFSGRQFSNSRSEMNVSTLELGDSALYLCASSLFVGSSYNEQFFGPGTRLTVL.

The chain joins TRBV6-1 to TRBJ2-6, with 7 positions matching TRBD1. The CDR3 sequence is 18 residues long. The germline V gene has CDR1 MNHNS and CDR2 SASEGT. After removal of 6 bases from V and 0 bases from J, the junction contained 11 bases not matched to a gene. CDR3 in amino acids: CASSLTGLGLSGANVLTF. DNA for the CDR3: TGTGCCAGCAGCTTGACAGGGCTGGGGCTCTCTGGGGCCAACGTCCTGACTTTC.

The rearrangement uses TRBV6-5 and TRBJ2-7; 7 bases map to TRBD1. The J segment lost 1 base and the V segment lost 2 bases, leaving 8 bases of the junction unmatched. This CDR3 comprises 16 residues. Germline loops: CDR1 MNHEY, CDR2 SVGAGI. In nucleotides, the CDR3 is TGTGCCAGCAGTTACGCATGGACAGGTGGGTCCTACGAGCAGTACTTC. Amino acids: CASSYAWTGGSYEQYF.

This clonotype came up many times. V usage is TRBV12-3 or TRBV12-4 and J usage is TRBJ1-5; D uncertain. The germline V and J ends were trimmed by 10 bases and 2 bases, with 12 bases remaining between them. The CDR3 extends over 13 amino acids. DNA of the CDR3: TGTGCCACGAGCTTTTCCGGCAATCAGCCCCAGCATTTT. Its protein is CATSFSGNQPQHF.

This clonotype has only a few counts. CDR3 sequence: CASSHREISPVEQANVLTF. CDR3 sequence (DNA): TGCGCCAGCAGCCACCGGGAAATTTCACCGGTTGAGCAGGCCAACGTCCTGACTTTC. The V gene is TRBV5-1, the J gene TRBJ2-6; maybe TRBD2 (5 bases). Germline loops: CDR1 SGHRS, CDR2 YFSETQ. The CDR3 has 19 amino acids. With 4 bases removed from V and 6 bases from J, the gap between germline ends came to 26 bases.

In its sample, this clonotype was seen many times. The chain links TRBV5-1 to TRBJ2-7; no firm D call. Germline V lookup: CDR1 SGHRS, CDR2 YFSETQ. The V and J ends lost 7 bases and 7 bases respectively, with 18 bases between them. CDR3 length: 13 amino acids. The CDR3 nucleotides read TGCGCCAGCGGTTCGGAAGCTTCTCGAGAGCAGTACTTC. Its translation: CASGSEASREQYF.

This clonotype was observed a few times. This chain uses TRBV5-1 with TRBJ2-7; 14 bases match TRBD2. CDR3 size: 19 residues. The V gene end was trimmed by 8 bases and the J gene end by 1 base; junction bases not matched to a gene: 17. The V gene's germline CDR1 is SGHRS and CDR2 YFSETQ. CDR3 region: CASTYYSGTSGSRSYEQYF. DNA of the CDR3: TGCGCCAGTACTTACTACTCCGGGACTAGCGGGAGTAGGTCCTACGAGCAGTACTTC. The full variable domain, in which reference TRBV5-1 and TRBJ2-7 provide the parts outside the CDR3, is KAGVTQTPRYLIKTRGQQVTLSCSPISGHRSVSWYQQTPGQGLQFLFEYFSETQRNKGNFPGRFSGRQFSNSRSEMNVSTLELGDSALYLCASTYYSGTSGSRSYEQYFGPGTRLTVT.

This clonotype occurred many times. This rearrangement joins TRBV5-1 to TRBJ1-2, with 8 bases that match TRBD1. V lost 4 bases and J lost 4; bases outside the gene matches: 0. The CDR3 is made up of 12 amino acids. Germline V gene lookup returns CDR1 SGHRS and CDR2 YFSETQ. The CDR3 sequence is CASSTGGYGYTF. The CDR3 bases are TGCGCCAGCAGCACAGGGGGCTATGGCTACACCTTC.

This chain joins TRBV7-6 and TRBJ2-1; D ambiguous. Germline CDR1 reads SGHVS; CDR2 reads FNYEAQ. The CDR3 sequence is 14 residues long. The V end was cut by 2 bases, the J end by 5 bases, with 10 bases between. In DNA, the CDR3 is TGTGCCAGCAGCTTATACCGCGCTCACAATGAGCAGTTCTTC. Translating gives CASSLYRAHNEQFF.

This clonotype was detected ten times or more. This chain connects TRBV20-1 to TRBJ2-5, with D possibly TRBD2 on 6 matching bases. Looked up from germline, CDR1 is DFQATT and CDR2 is SNEGSKA (reference sequence). V lost 3 bases and J lost 4, with 18 bases in between. This CDR3 has 15 residues. CDR3 nucleotide sequence: TGCAGTGCTAGCCTCAGGGCGGGGTGGAGAGAGACCCAGTACTTC. This gives the protein CSASLRAGWRETQYF.

This clonotype was picked up a small number of times. The chain is built from TRBV5-6 and TRBJ1-2; D gene ambiguous. Germline V CDR1 and CDR2: SGHDT, YYEEEE. The CDR3 is made up of 14 amino acids. V was trimmed by 0 bases and J by 7 bases, leaving 13 bases between them. The CDR3 bases are TGTGCCAGCAGCTTGGGGGAGTTTTTATTTGGCTACACCTTC. It yields the protein CASSLGEFLFGYTF.

This clonotype was counted many times. V usage is TRBV29-1 and J usage is TRBJ2-1; 11 bases are shared with TRBD1. This CDR3 comprises 14 residues. J was trimmed by 4 bases and V by 6 bases; bases with no gene match: 5. The germline CDR1 and CDR2 sequences are SQVTM and ANQGSEA. In nucleotides, the CDR3 is TGCAGCGTCGCCGGGACAGGGGGGTACAATGAGCAGTTCTTC. Amino acid sequence: CSVAGTGGYNEQFF.

The table lists this clonotype with many counts. The rearrangement links TRBV11-2 to TRBJ2-3, with TRBD2 matching over 9 bases. Losses at the gene ends were 2 bases for V and 9 bases for J; bases not matched to a gene: 9. Germline V gene sequence: CDR1 SGHAT, CDR2 FQNNGV. The CDR3 consists of 15 residues. The CDR3 region is CASSLYTSGSRTQYF. The CDR3 DNA reads TGTGCCAGCAGCTTATATACTAGCGGGTCCCGAACGCAGTATTTT.